This is a list of T cell receptor beta chains from one sample in a study of cytomegalovirus exposure and HLA in healthy donors. Clones were read by immunoSEQ multiplex PCR, and TCRdb kept only the in-frame ones, dropping some. The sample has more than 95,000 clones; around 80% are singletons. What was sequenced was PBMCs. The receptors shown here come from a woman between 18 and 30 years old in good health and CMV-seropositive. The CDR3 runs from the conserved cysteine through the conserved F or W. A D gene is named only where the DNA matches it firmly. Clone size is shown for a subset of rows, as once, few, many or a class of expanded clone.

CDR3nt,CDR3aa,j_gene,d_gene,abundance,v_gene
TGTGCCAGCAGCCAGCAGGGCACAGACTCTGGAAACACCATATATTTT,CASSQQGTDSGNTIYF,TRBJ1-3,NA,NA,TRBV7-2
TGTGCCAGCAGCGTCGCAGGGAACTATGGCTACACCTTC,CASSVAGNYGYTF,TRBJ1-2,NA,NA,TRBV9
TGTGCCAGCAGCCAGGGACAGGGACCAGAGCAGTACTTC,CASSQGQGPEQYF,TRBJ2-7,TRBD1,few,TRBV27
TGCGCCAGCAGCTTGGGGGGCTCCACGACTGAGCAGTTCTTC,CASSLGGSTTEQFF,TRBJ2-1,NA,NA,TRBV5-1
TGTGCCATCAGTGAGTCTGAGGGATTCTCTCAGCATTTT,CAISESEGFSQHF,TRBJ1-5,NA,few,TRBV10-3
TGTGCCAGTGCTCAGGGGGACAGGGGGCGGGCTGAAGCTTTCTTT,CASAQGDRGRAEAFF,TRBJ1-1,TRBD1,NA,TRBV19
TGTGCCAGCAGCTTAGGTTCCGATGAGCAGTTCTTC,CASSLGSDEQFF,TRBJ2-1,NA,NA,TRBV13
TGTGCCTCCCCCGGGACAGGGGGAGAAGCTTTCTTT,CASPGTGGEAFF,TRBJ1-1,TRBD1,NA,TRBV30
TGTGCCAGCAGGGTACAGGGGATCCAAGAGACCCAGTACTTC,CASRVQGIQETQYF,TRBJ2-5,TRBD1,NA,TRBV2
TGTGCCAGCAGCGGGTTAGCGTGGGAGCAGTACTTC,CASSGLAWEQYF,TRBJ2-7,NA,NA,TRBV28
TGTGCCAGCTCCCCCGAGGGGGAGAACACTGAAGCTTTCTTT,CASSPEGENTEAFF,TRBJ1-1,NA,NA,TRBV18
TGTGCCTGGAATGGCGGTACCTACGAGCAGTACTTC,CAWNGGTYEQYF,TRBJ2-7,NA,NA,TRBV30
TGTGCCATCAGTGAGTCAAGCGGGAGAGGGGCGCAGTACTTC,CAISESSGRGAQYF,TRBJ2-7,TRBD2,NA,TRBV10-3
TGCGCCAGCAGCAGAACAGAGTACCAAGAGACCCAGTACTTC,CASSRTEYQETQYF,TRBJ2-5,NA,NA,TRBV5-1
TGTGCCAGCTCACTCACTAGCGGGAGCGAAAGCTCCTACAATGAGCAGTTCTTC,CASSLTSGSESSYNEQFF,TRBJ2-1,TRBD2,NA,TRBV18
TGTGCCAGCAGCTTGTTACTCCTCTCCTACGAGCAGTACTTC,CASSLLLLSYEQYF,TRBJ2-7,NA,NA,TRBV5-6
TGTGCCAGCAGGGAGAATCATAGCAATCAGCCCCAGCATTTT,CASRENHSNQPQHF,TRBJ1-5,NA,NA,TRBV6-1
TGTGCCAGCAGCCAGAGGACTAGCGGGGACCAAGAGACCCAGTACTTC,CASSQRTSGDQETQYF,TRBJ2-5,TRBD2,NA,TRBV5-4
TGTGCCAGCAGCGCGACTATGAACCACGAGCAGTACTTC,CASSATMNHEQYF,TRBJ2-7,NA,once,TRBV7-3
TGTGCCAGCACTTCCAGTGCCTACGAGCAGTACTTC,CASTSSAYEQYF,TRBJ2-7,NA,NA,TRBV6-1
TGTGCAGTAGGGGATAATTCACCCCTCCACTTT,CAVGDNSPLHF,TRBJ1-6,NA,NA,TRBV28
TGCAGCGTTGTGGGACTAGCGGGAGCCACAGATACGCAGTATTTT,CSVVGLAGATDTQYF,TRBJ2-3,TRBD2,NA,TRBV29-1
TGTGCCAGCAGCCGCCAATCCGTAGGGGCCACCGGGGAGCTGTTTTTT,CASSRQSVGATGELFF,TRBJ2-2,NA,NA,TRBV5-4
TGTGCCTGGACTGGGACAGGGGCATACTCTGGGGCCAACGTCCTGACTTTC,CAWTGTGAYSGANVLTF,TRBJ2-6,TRBD1,NA,TRBV30
TGTGCCAGCAGCCAAAATGCCGGGGATACGCAGTATTTT,CASSQNAGDTQYF,TRBJ2-3,NA,NA,TRBV14
TGCGCCAGCAGCTTGGATTCGGGAGCGCTAGATACGCAGTATTTT,CASSLDSGALDTQYF,TRBJ2-3,NA,NA,TRBV5-1
TGCGCCAGCAGCGCAGGACAGGGGGCCAACTATGGCTACACCTTC,CASSAGQGANYGYTF,TRBJ1-2,TRBD1,NA,TRBV5-1
TGTGCCAGCAGGACCTTGGGCCTTGGGGCCAACGTCCTGACTTTC,CASRTLGLGANVLTF,TRBJ2-6,NA,NA,TRBV27